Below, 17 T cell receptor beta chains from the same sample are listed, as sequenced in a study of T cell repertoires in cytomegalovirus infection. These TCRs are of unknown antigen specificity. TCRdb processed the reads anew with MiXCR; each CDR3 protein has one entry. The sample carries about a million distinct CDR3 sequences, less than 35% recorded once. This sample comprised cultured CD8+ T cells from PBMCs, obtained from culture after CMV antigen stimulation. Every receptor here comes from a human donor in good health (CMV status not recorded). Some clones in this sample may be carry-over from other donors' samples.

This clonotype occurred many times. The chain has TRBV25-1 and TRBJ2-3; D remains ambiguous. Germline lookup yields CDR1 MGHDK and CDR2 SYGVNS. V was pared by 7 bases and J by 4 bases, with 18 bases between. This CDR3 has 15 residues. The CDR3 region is CASTRASFPPDTQYF. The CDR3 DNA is TGTGCCAGCACTCGGGCCTCGTTCCCGCCAGATACGCAGTATTTT.

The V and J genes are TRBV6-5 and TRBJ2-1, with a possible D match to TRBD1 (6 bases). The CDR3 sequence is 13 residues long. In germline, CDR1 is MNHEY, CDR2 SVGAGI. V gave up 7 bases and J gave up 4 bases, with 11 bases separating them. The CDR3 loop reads CASIPRGYNEQFF. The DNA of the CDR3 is TGTGCCAGCATCCCTAGGGGGTACAATGAGCAGTTCTTC.

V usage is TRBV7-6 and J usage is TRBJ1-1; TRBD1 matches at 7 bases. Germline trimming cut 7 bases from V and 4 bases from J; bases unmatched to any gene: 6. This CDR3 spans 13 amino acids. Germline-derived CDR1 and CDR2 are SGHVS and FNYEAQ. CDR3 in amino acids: CASTLTGVTEAFF. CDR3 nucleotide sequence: TGTGCCAGCACCCTCACAGGGGTCACTGAAGCTTTCTTT.

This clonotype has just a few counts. DNA for the CDR3: TGTGCCACCAGTGATTCCTACCGGGACAGGGGCCACAATGAGCAGTTCTTC. Translated: CATSDSYRDRGHNEQFF. The J gene is TRBJ2-1, the V gene TRBV24-1; 10 bases are shared with TRBD1. The CDR3 covers 17 residues. Germline V gene data show CDR1 as KGHDR and CDR2 as SFDVKD. The V and J ends lost 2 bases and 5 bases, in that order; junction bases with no gene match: 8.

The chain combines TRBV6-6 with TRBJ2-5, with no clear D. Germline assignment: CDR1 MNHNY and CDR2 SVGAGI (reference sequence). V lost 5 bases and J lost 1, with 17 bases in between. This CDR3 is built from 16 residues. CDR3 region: CASSPRLRNPQETQYF. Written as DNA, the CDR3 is TGTGCCAGCAGTCCTCGATTACGGAACCCCCAAGAGACCCAGTACTTC.

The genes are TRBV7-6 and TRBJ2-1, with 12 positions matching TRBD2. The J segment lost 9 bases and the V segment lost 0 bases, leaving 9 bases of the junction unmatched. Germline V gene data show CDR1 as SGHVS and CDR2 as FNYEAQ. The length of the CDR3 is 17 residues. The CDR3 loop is CASSLALTSGGRGEQFF. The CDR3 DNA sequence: TGTGCCAGCAGCTTAGCACTTACTAGCGGGGGGAGGGGTGAGCAGTTCTTC.

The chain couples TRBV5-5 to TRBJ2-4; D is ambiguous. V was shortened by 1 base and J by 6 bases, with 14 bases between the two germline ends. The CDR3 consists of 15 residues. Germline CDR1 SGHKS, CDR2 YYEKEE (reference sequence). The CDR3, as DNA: TGTGCCAGCAGCTTGCCCAGTCGAGAAGGAAACATTCAGTACTTC. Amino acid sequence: CASSLPSREGNIQYF.

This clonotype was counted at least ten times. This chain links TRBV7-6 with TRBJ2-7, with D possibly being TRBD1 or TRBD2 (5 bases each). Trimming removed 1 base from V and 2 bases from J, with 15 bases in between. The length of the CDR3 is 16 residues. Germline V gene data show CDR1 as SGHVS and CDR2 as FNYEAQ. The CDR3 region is CASSLERGRVAYEQYF. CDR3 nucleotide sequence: TGTGCCAGCAGCTTAGAGAGGGGCCGCGTGGCCTACGAGCAGTACTTC.

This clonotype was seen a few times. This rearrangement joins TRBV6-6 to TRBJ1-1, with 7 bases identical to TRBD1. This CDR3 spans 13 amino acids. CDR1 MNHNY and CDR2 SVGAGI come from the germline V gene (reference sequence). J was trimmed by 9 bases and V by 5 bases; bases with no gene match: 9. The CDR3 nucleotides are TGTGCCAGCAGTCCAAGGACAGGTACACAAGCTTTCTTT. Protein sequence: CASSPRTGTQAFF.

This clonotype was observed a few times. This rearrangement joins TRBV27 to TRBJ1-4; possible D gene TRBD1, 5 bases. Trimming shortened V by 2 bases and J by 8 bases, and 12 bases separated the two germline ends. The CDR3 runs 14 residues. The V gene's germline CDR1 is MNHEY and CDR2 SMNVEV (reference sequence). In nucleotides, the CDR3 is TGTGCCAGCAGTTTAATAAGCCCAGGGGAAAAACTGTTTTTT. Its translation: CASSLISPGEKLFF.

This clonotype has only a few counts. DNA of the CDR3: TGTGCCAGCAGTCCCTCGCTCGGACTAGCGGGCCCTGTGCAGTACTTC. Its translation: CASSPSLGLAGPVQYF. This chain joins TRBV27 and TRBJ2-7; the match to TRBD2 covers 11 bases. Germline values: CDR1 MNHEY, CDR2 SMNVEV (reference sequence). CDR3 length: 16 amino acids. J was trimmed by 9 bases and V by 5 bases; bases with no gene match: 15.

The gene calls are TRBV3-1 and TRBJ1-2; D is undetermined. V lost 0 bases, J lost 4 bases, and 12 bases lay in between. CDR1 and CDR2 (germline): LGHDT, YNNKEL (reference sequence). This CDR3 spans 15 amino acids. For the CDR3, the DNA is TGTGCCAGCAGCCAAGAGACGGGCCCGGGCTATGGCTACACCTTC. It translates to CASSQETGPGYGYTF.

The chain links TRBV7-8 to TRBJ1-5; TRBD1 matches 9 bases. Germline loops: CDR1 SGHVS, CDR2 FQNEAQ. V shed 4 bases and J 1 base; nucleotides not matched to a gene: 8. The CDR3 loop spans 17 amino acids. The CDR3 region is CASSSDRDRASNQPQHF. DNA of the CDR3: TGTGCCAGCAGCTCGGACCGGGACAGGGCGAGCAATCAGCCCCAGCATTTT.

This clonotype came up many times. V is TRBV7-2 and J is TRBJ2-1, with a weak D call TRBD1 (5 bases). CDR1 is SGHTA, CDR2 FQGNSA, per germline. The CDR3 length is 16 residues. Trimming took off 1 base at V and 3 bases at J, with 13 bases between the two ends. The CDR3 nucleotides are TGTGCCAGCAGCTTAGTTCTCAGGGTTTTCTACAATGAGCAGTTCTTC. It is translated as CASSLVLRVFYNEQFF.

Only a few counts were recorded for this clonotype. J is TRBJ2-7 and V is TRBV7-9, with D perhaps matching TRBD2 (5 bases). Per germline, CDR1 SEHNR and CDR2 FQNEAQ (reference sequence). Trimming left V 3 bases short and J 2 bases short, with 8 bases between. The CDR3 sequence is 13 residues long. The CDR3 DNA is TGTGCCAGCAGCTTCGGGGTCCCCTACGAGCAGTACGTC. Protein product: CASSFGVPYEQYV.

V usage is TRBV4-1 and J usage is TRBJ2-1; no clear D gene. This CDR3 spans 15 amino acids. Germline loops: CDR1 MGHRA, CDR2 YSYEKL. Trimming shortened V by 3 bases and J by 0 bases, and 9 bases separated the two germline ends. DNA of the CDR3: TGCGCCAGCAGCCACCTCAGAAGCTCCTACAATGAGCAGTTCTTC. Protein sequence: CASSHLRSSYNEQFF.

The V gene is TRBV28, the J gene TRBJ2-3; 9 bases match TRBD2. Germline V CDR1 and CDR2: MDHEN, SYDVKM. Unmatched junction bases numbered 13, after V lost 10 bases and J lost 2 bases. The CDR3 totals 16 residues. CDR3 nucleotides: TGTGCCACGGAACCGGGACTAGCAGTATACACAGATACGCAGTATTTT. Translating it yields CATEPGLAVYTDTQYF.